Listed below are T cell receptor beta chains from one sample, sequenced in a study of T cell changes during pregnancy in multiple sclerosis. Repertoires were generated with immunoSEQ multiplex PCR, while TCRdb's copy carries only in-frame clones and drops some. The table includes 65,000 to 85,000 clones, about 90% detected once. This sample comprised peripheral blood, obtained in the first trimester of pregnancy. Receptors were obtained from a female donor in good health, enrolled as a control in a pregnancy study. Each CDR3 is given with its conserved first and last residue. D genes are given only for firm matches. Where a row states a size, it is once, few, many or the class of an expanded clone; other rows omit it.

cdr3_nt: TGTGCCAGCAGCTCAATGCACTCCGGCGAGCAGTACTTC
cdr3_aa: CASSSMHSGEQYF
j_call: TRBJ2-7
d_call: -
v_call: TRBV7-9
clone_size: once

cdr3_nt: TGCAGCGTCCTCCGGGACAGGGCTGGAAACACCATATATTTT
cdr3_aa: CSVLRDRAGNTIYF
j_call: TRBJ1-3
d_call: TRBD1
v_call: TRBV29-1
clone_size: -

cdr3_nt: TGTGCCAGCAGCAGGACACAGGGGGCGCGGGGGCAGTACTTC
cdr3_aa: CASSRTQGARGQYF
j_call: TRBJ2-7
d_call: TRBD1
v_call: TRBV5-8
clone_size: -

cdr3_nt: TGTGCCAGCAGTGAAGTCGTGTCTGTCTATGGCTACACCTTC
cdr3_aa: CASSEVVSVYGYTF
j_call: TRBJ1-2
d_call: -
v_call: TRBV2
clone_size: -

cdr3_nt: TGTGCCAGCAGTTTTTCCGGGACAGGGGTGTACACTGAAGCTTTCTTT
cdr3_aa: CASSFSGTGVYTEAFF
j_call: TRBJ1-1
d_call: TRBD1
v_call: TRBV28
clone_size: -

cdr3_nt: TGTGCCAGTAGTATAGGAGACGGGAACTATGGCTACACCTTC
cdr3_aa: CASSIGDGNYGYTF
j_call: TRBJ1-2
d_call: -
v_call: TRBV19
clone_size: -

cdr3_nt: TGCGCCAGCAGTGTCGGCAATCAGCCCCAGCATTTT
cdr3_aa: CASSVGNQPQHF
j_call: TRBJ1-5
d_call: -
v_call: TRBV10-1
clone_size: -

cdr3_nt: TGTGCCAGCAGTCTGGGACTAGCGGGAGTGGGAGAGCAGTTCTTC
cdr3_aa: CASSLGLAGVGEQFF
j_call: TRBJ2-1
d_call: TRBD2
v_call: TRBV28
clone_size: -

cdr3_nt: TGTGCCAGCATGTTGGAGACAGGCTCCTACGAGCAGTACTTC
cdr3_aa: CASMLETGSYEQYF
j_call: TRBJ2-7
d_call: -
v_call: TRBV6-5
clone_size: -

cdr3_nt: TGTGCCAGCAGCAGGGGCGGGGACGCAGTCGCGCAGTTCTTC
cdr3_aa: CASSRGGDAVAQFF
j_call: TRBJ2-1
d_call: -
v_call: TRBV14
clone_size: -

cdr3_nt: TGCAGCGTTGCACTCCTGTCTGGAAACACCATATATTTT
cdr3_aa: CSVALLSGNTIYF
j_call: TRBJ1-3
d_call: -
v_call: TRBV29-1
clone_size: -

cdr3_nt: TGTGCCAGCAGTGCCCCGAGGGACAGGGGGCGCAATGAGCAGTTCTTC
cdr3_aa: CASSAPRDRGRNEQFF
j_call: TRBJ2-1
d_call: TRBD1
v_call: TRBV6-1
clone_size: -

cdr3_nt: TGTGCCAGCAGCTTGTACAGCTACACTGAAGCTTTCTTT
cdr3_aa: CASSLYSYTEAFF
j_call: TRBJ1-1
d_call: -
v_call: TRBV5-6
clone_size: -

cdr3_nt: TGTGCCAGCAGCGGGGGGACAACTGGTGCCGGGGAGCTGTTTTTT
cdr3_aa: CASSGGTTGAGELFF
j_call: TRBJ2-2
d_call: -
v_call: TRBV6-1
clone_size: once

cdr3_nt: TGTGCCAGCAGCTTGGAGGGGGGGCACTCCTACGAGCAGTACTTC
cdr3_aa: CASSLEGGHSYEQYF
j_call: TRBJ2-7
d_call: -
v_call: TRBV5-4
clone_size: -

cdr3_nt: TGCAGCGTTGGGACAGGCGAGCAGTACTTC
cdr3_aa: CSVGTGEQYF
j_call: TRBJ2-7
d_call: TRBD1
v_call: TRBV29-1
clone_size: once

cdr3_nt: TGTGCCAGCAGTGTAACAGGGATTAATGAAAAACTGTTTTTT
cdr3_aa: CASSVTGINEKLFF
j_call: TRBJ1-4
d_call: -
v_call: TRBV6-1
clone_size: -

cdr3_nt: TGTGCCAGCAGCCAGGTCGGCGGGACAGCGGGTGTTCAGGAGCAGTACTTC
cdr3_aa: CASSQVGGTAGVQEQYF
j_call: TRBJ2-7
d_call: -
v_call: TRBV4-2
clone_size: -

cdr3_nt: TGCGCCAGCCACCCAACAGGGGGTGAAAAACTGTTTTTT
cdr3_aa: CASHPTGGEKLFF
j_call: TRBJ1-4
d_call: TRBD1
v_call: TRBV4-1
clone_size: few

cdr3_nt: TGTGCCTGGAGTGTAGGGGCATATGGCAATCAGCCCCAGCATTTT
cdr3_aa: CAWSVGAYGNQPQHF
j_call: TRBJ1-5
d_call: -
v_call: TRBV30
clone_size: few

cdr3_nt: TGTGCCAGCATACTAACAGGGGGTTCAGATACGCAGTATTTT
cdr3_aa: CASILTGGSDTQYF
j_call: TRBJ2-3
d_call: TRBD1
v_call: TRBV7-9
clone_size: -

cdr3_nt: TGTGCCAGCAGCTTTCCGGGACTAGCGGGGAACACCGGGGAGCTGTTTTTT
cdr3_aa: CASSFPGLAGNTGELFF
j_call: TRBJ2-2
d_call: TRBD2
v_call: TRBV11-2
clone_size: few

cdr3_nt: TGTGCCTGGAACGTGCAGGGCAATTCACCCCTCCACTTT
cdr3_aa: CAWNVQGNSPLHF
j_call: TRBJ1-6
d_call: -
v_call: TRBV30
clone_size: -

cdr3_nt: TGTGCCAGCAGCTTATCCCCCTCCGGGACAGGGGGCGCTTATGGCTACACCTTC
cdr3_aa: CASSLSPSGTGGAYGYTF
j_call: TRBJ1-2
d_call: TRBD1
v_call: TRBV7-2
clone_size: -

cdr3_nt: TGTGCCACCCTCGGGAGGATTTATAGCAATCAGCCCCAGCATTTT
cdr3_aa: CATLGRIYSNQPQHF
j_call: TRBJ1-5
d_call: -
v_call: TRBV6-6
clone_size: -

cdr3_nt: TGTGCCAGCCGGGAGCACCTAGGTTTT
cdr3_aa: CASREHLGF
j_call: TRBJ1-3
d_call: -
v_call: TRBV3-1/TRBV3-2
clone_size: few

cdr3_nt: TGTGCCAGCAGTGGAAGACAGGGTGGTCAGCCCCAGCATTTT
cdr3_aa: CASSGRQGGQPQHF
j_call: TRBJ1-5
d_call: TRBD1
v_call: TRBV6-1
clone_size: -

cdr3_nt: TGTGCCAGTACCCCGACTAGCGGACCCGTAGGGGATGAGCAGTTCTTC
cdr3_aa: CASTPTSGPVGDEQFF
j_call: TRBJ2-1
d_call: TRBD2
v_call: TRBV19
clone_size: -

cdr3_nt: TGTGCCAGCAGCTTCGGACAGGGGAATCAGCCCCAGCATTTT
cdr3_aa: CASSFGQGNQPQHF
j_call: TRBJ1-5
d_call: TRBD1
v_call: TRBV7-9
clone_size: -

cdr3_nt: TGTGCCAGCAGCTTGGCTAGGGGAAACACTGAAGCTTTCTTT
cdr3_aa: CASSLARGNTEAFF
j_call: TRBJ1-1
d_call: -
v_call: TRBV5-6
clone_size: once

cdr3_nt: TGTGCCAGTAGTAGGGACAGGGGGAGAACTGAAGCTTTCTTT
cdr3_aa: CASSRDRGRTEAFF
j_call: TRBJ1-1
d_call: TRBD1
v_call: TRBV19
clone_size: -

cdr3_nt: TGTGCCAGTAGTGGCTTGACAGGGAACACTGAAGCTTTCTTT
cdr3_aa: CASSGLTGNTEAFF
j_call: TRBJ1-1
d_call: -
v_call: TRBV19
clone_size: -

cdr3_nt: TGTGCCAGCAGTTTATCTACAGATAGCTCTGGGGCCAACGTCCTGACTTTC
cdr3_aa: CASSLSTDSSGANVLTF
j_call: TRBJ2-6
d_call: -
v_call: TRBV27
clone_size: -

cdr3_nt: TGTGCCAGCAGTGTCGGGACAGGTACGAATGAGCAGTTCTTC
cdr3_aa: CASSVGTGTNEQFF
j_call: TRBJ2-1
d_call: TRBD1
v_call: TRBV6-1
clone_size: -

cdr3_nt: TGTGCCAGCAGCTTTGCCAGGGCCATGAACACTGAAGCTTTCTTT
cdr3_aa: CASSFARAMNTEAFF
j_call: TRBJ1-1
d_call: -
v_call: TRBV5-4
clone_size: -

cdr3_nt: TGTGCCAGCAGCTCGGGACTAACATACGAGCAGTACTTC
cdr3_aa: CASSSGLTYEQYF
j_call: TRBJ2-7
d_call: TRBD2
v_call: TRBV7-2
clone_size: -

cdr3_nt: TGTGCCAGCAGAGCAGGCTACAGCTCCTACGAGCAGTACTTC
cdr3_aa: CASRAGYSSYEQYF
j_call: TRBJ2-7
d_call: -
v_call: TRBV6-5
clone_size: -

cdr3_nt: TGCGCCAGCAGCTTGGCGGACAGGGAAATTAATTCACCCCTCCACTTT
cdr3_aa: CASSLADREINSPLHF
j_call: TRBJ1-6
d_call: TRBD1
v_call: TRBV5-1
clone_size: -

cdr3_nt: TGCGCCAGCAGCCAAGTCTTGACTAGCAATGAGCAGTTCTTC
cdr3_aa: CASSQVLTSNEQFF
j_call: TRBJ2-1
d_call: -
v_call: TRBV4-3
clone_size: -

cdr3_nt: TGTGCCAGCTCACCACCCTACCCCGCAGATACGCAGTATTTT
cdr3_aa: CASSPPYPADTQYF
j_call: TRBJ2-3
d_call: -
v_call: TRBV18
clone_size: once

cdr3_nt: TGTGCCAGCAGCTTCGGGTACGCCTACGAGCAGTACTTC
cdr3_aa: CASSFGYAYEQYF
j_call: TRBJ2-7
d_call: -
v_call: TRBV11-2
clone_size: -

cdr3_nt: TGTGCCAGCAGGCCGACAGGGGAGAATAATGAAAAACTGTTTTTT
cdr3_aa: CASRPTGENNEKLFF
j_call: TRBJ1-4
d_call: TRBD1
v_call: TRBV6-1
clone_size: -

cdr3_nt: TGTGCCAGCAGCCCAAGGAGACTAGCGGGGGGACACAATGAGCAGTTCTTC
cdr3_aa: CASSPRRLAGGHNEQFF
j_call: TRBJ2-1
d_call: TRBD2
v_call: TRBV7-9
clone_size: -

cdr3_nt: TGTGCCAGCAGCGCCGGGGTGCTGGGTGAAAAACTGTTTTTT
cdr3_aa: CASSAGVLGEKLFF
j_call: TRBJ1-4
d_call: -
v_call: TRBV2
clone_size: -

cdr3_nt: TGTGCCAGCAGTTTGGACAGGGGGCGTTTAAAGACCCAGTACTTC
cdr3_aa: CASSLDRGRLKTQYF
j_call: TRBJ2-5
d_call: TRBD1
v_call: TRBV27
clone_size: -

cdr3_nt: TGTGCCAGCAGCCTACCAGGGCAACCTAACTATGGCTACACCTTC
cdr3_aa: CASSLPGQPNYGYTF
j_call: TRBJ1-2
d_call: -
v_call: TRBV7-9
clone_size: few